This T cell receptor beta chain was identified in a study of identifying expanded T cells in peripheral blood. As concerns this clone: Its specificity is not known.

Overall study results and limits: Variance in clone template counts between roughly two-week samples significantly increased with total template count across all healthy donors. Technical replicates showed roughly 1.2 changed clones; about two weeks approximately 15; four weeks 19.

No infections or other immune events were documented during collection. Using immunoSEQ multiplex PCR, the repertoire was profiled, and TCRdb retains in-frame clones only, with some absent. The sample carries about 86,000 clones, approximately 84% recorded once. This clonotype was obtained from a person between 18 and 75 years old in good health. The specimen sequenced was blood.

CDR3 bases: TGTGCCAGCAGTTACTCGGCAGGTCGGGGTTCCTACGAGCAGTACTTC. It translates to CASSYSAGRGSYEQYF. The chain is built from TRBV6-5 and TRBJ2-7, with D tentatively TRBD2 (5 bases). The germline CDR1 and CDR2 sequences are MNHEY and SVGAGI. This CDR3 contains 16 residues. Trimming removed 0 bases from V and 1 base from J, with 13 bases in between.